The clone carrying this T cell receptor beta chain is classed as medium-sized. Patients from Seattle were sampled longitudinally, starting during active infection. In the original processing: By means of reference gene primer amplification, nucleated cell counts were estimated. The method was immunoSEQ multiplex PCR; TCRdb's version includes in-frame clones alone and lacks a portion of them. For V, J and clone size, that table is used; D and trimming come from the DNA. The profile shows nearly 95,000 clones, around 74% of them singletons. This sample is part of a study of blood T cell repertoires in COVID-19. On the study more broadly: Samples taken during acute and convalescent COVID-19 were collected in the United States, Italy and Spain. T cells, B-cell-depleted T cells, or PBMCs supplied cDNA or gDNA.

Trimming took 6 bases from V and 7 from J; bases not matched to a gene: 3. The CDR3 has 11 amino acids. This chain links TRBV12-3 or TRBV12-4 with TRBJ2-7; 7 bases line up with TRBD2. This TCR was sampled from a man aged 65 to 79 with COVID-19, enrolled during active disease. Material: peripheral blood. CDR3 coding DNA: TGTGCCAGCAGCCTGGGAGGGGAGCAGTACTTC. It specifies CASSLGGEQYF.